This T cell receptor (beta chain) originates from a study of cytomegalovirus exposure and HLA in healthy donors. Study information: Unique TCRs from HLA-typed donors, 80 million to 90 million of them, were held in an early data release.

The CDR3 is 15 amino acids. V lost 2 bases and J lost 7; bases outside the gene matches: 7. CDR1 is MNHEY, CDR2 SVGAGI, per germline. This clone was observed a handful of times. Its antigen is as yet unknown. The PCR contained 60 Vbeta and 13 Jbeta primers. Authors' processing steps: Later analysis identified 80 million to 85 million unique TCR beta chains, approximately 10 million shared. Assay used: immunoSEQ multiplex PCR; TCRdb lists only in-frame clones, some missing. From that table come the V and J calls and clone size; the DNA was used to work out D and trimming. The sample records roughly 130,000 clones, 75% to 85% being singletons. General study points: What a later analysis reportedly showed was that an Asian-associated ancestry cluster had fewer N-insertions than the approximately 720-donor mean. Some TCR beta chains (about 170 of them) were listed as cytomegalovirus-associated.

The chain joins TRBV6-5 to TRBJ1-2, with 10 bases fitting TRBD1. Input material: PBMCs. The clonotype was recovered from a man aged 40-50 years in good health and CMV-seronegative. The CDR3 nucleotides read TGTGCCAGCAGTTACGGTTGGGACAGGGGTCGTGGCTACACCTTC. As protein: CASSYGWDRGRGYTF.